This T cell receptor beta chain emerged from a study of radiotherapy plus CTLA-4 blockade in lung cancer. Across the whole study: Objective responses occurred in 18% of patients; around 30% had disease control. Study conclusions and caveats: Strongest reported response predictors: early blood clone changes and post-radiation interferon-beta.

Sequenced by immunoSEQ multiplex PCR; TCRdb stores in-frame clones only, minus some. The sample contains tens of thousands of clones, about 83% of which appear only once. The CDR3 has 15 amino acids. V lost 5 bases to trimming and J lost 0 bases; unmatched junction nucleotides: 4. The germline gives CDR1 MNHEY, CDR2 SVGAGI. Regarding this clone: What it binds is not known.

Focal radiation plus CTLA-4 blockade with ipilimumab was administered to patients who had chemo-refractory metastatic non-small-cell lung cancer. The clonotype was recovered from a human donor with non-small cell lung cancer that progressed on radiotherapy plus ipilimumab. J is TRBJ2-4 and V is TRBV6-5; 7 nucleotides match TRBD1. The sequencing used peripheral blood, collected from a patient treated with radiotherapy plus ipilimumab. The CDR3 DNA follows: TGTGCCAGCAGTACAGGGGACAGAGCCAAAAACATTCAGTACTTC. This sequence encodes CASSTGDRAKNIQYF.